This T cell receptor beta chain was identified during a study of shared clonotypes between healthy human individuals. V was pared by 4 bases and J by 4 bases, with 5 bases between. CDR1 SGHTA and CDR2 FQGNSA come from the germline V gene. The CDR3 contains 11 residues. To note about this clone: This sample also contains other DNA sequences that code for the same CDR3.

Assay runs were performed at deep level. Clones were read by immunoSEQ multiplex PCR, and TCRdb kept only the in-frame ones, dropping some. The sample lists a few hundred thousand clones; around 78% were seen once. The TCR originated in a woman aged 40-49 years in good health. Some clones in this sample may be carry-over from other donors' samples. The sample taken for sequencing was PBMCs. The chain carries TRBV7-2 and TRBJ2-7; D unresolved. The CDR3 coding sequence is TGTGCCAGCAGCTCGCTTTACGAGCAGTACTTC. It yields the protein CASSSLYEQYF. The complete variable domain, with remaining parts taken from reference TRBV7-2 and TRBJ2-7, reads GAGVSQSPSNKVTEKGKDVELRCDPISGHTALYWYRQSLGQGLEFLIYFQGNSAPDKSGLPSDRFSAERTGGSVSTLTIQRTQQEDSAVYLCASSSLYEQYFGPGTRLTVT.